This TCR beta chain stems from a study of cytomegalovirus exposure and HLA in healthy donors. Researchers ran the PCR with 60 Vbeta and 13 Jbeta primers. This table comes from immunoSEQ multiplex PCR, and its TCRdb copy is limited to in-frame clones, with some not included. This repertoire shows roughly 120,000 clones, over 65% found once; its top ten account for around an eighth. Study-wide results and limits: Cytomegalovirus status was reportedly diagnosed by the classifier with high specificity and sensitivity.

As to this clone: Its antigen is unknown.

V trimming: 5 bases; J trimming: 9 bases; junction bases outside the gene matches: 9. The CDR3 runs to 15 residues. Looked up from germline, CDR1 is SGHAT and CDR2 is FQNNGV. The chain uses TRBV11-2 and TRBJ1-6; 8 bases map to TRBD1. Material for sequencing was PBMCs. The clonotype originates from a man younger than 45 in good health and CMV-seropositive. Written as DNA, the CDR3 is TGTGCCAGCAGCCGCGGACAGGGCACAGGTTCACCCCTCCACTTT. Protein sequence: CASSRGQGTGSPLHF. The whole variable domain, filled in from reference TRBV11-2 and TRBJ1-6, reads EAGVAQSPRYKIIEKRQSVAFWCNPISGHATLYWYQQILGQGPKLLIQFQNNGVVDDSQLPKDRFSAERLKGVDSTLKIQPAKLEDSAVYLCASSRGQGTGSPLHFGNGTRLTVT.